This TCR beta chain comes out of a study of shared clonotypes between healthy human individuals. Study-level findings and limits: The sharing of 5% to 6.5% of naive CD4 clonotypes was seen across a few donors.

Sequenced by immunoSEQ multiplex PCR; TCRdb stores in-frame clones only, minus some. The data contain some 2,100,000 clones, more than 90% of them seen just once; the ten biggest clones take up roughly 0.13%. About this clone itself: Its cognate antigen is unknown.

This CDR3 is built from 15 residues. The rearrangement uses TRBV1 and TRBJ1-1. TRBV1 is noted as a pseudogene. Sequenced input: naive CD4+ T cells sorted from blood. Subset given: CD45RA+ positively selected. The sequence was obtained from a man aged 18-30 years in good health. The CDR3 loop is CTSSQAVAGPTEAFF. In nucleotides, the CDR3 is TGCACCAGCAGCCAAGCCGTCGCCGGACCTACTGAAGCTTTCTTT.